This T cell receptor (beta chain) was sequenced during a study of graft-versus-host responses after intestinal transplantation. The CDR3 has 14 amino acids. V shed 0 bases and J shed 5 bases, with 9 bases lying between them. The germline V gene has CDR1 SGDLS and CDR2 YYNGEE. Assay used: immunoSEQ multiplex PCR; TCRdb lists only in-frame clones, some missing. The table has 14,000 to 15,000 clones, 90% to 95% seen once. Regarding the study as a whole: With peak circulating GvH clone levels came an association with early post-transplant HvG declines. Recipient marrow contained GvH clones, some of which appeared first in ileum or blood.

Turning to this clone: Its target is not known.

This specimen consisted of PBMCs, obtained 9 days after transplant. The TCR originated in a human patient who received an intestinal transplant, so some T cells may come from the graft donor. The V and J genes are TRBV9 and TRBJ2-1, with a tentative D call TRBD1 (6 bases). The CDR3, as DNA: TGTGCCAGCAGCGTAGGGGGGCTACACAATGAGCAGTTCTTC. Translating gives CASSVGGLHNEQFF.